Listed here is a single TCR beta chain. Sequencing used immunoSEQ multiplex PCR; TCRdb keeps in-frame clones, though not all of them. This repertoire shows 70,000 or so clones, 88% found once; its top ten account for 0.85% to 1%. The sample originates from a study of OX40 agonist ivuxolimab in advanced cancers. Germline CDR1 SEHNR, CDR2 FQNEAQ (reference sequence). V lost 6 bases and J lost 9; bases outside the gene matches: 8. CDR3 length equals 14 residues. A history of autoimmune disease or systemic immunosuppression excluded patients. The V gene is TRBV7-9, the J gene TRBJ1-6; TRBD1 agrees at 7 bases. The sequencing used CD4+ or CD8+ T cells sorted from blood, collected in a trial of the OX40 agonist ivuxolimab. This TCR was sampled from an adult with an advanced solid tumor such as melanoma, head and neck, liver or kidney cancer. This CDR3 reads CASSPTGDGSPLHF. CDR3 nucleotides: TGTGCCAGCAGTCCAACAGGGGATGGTTCACCCCTCCACTTT.